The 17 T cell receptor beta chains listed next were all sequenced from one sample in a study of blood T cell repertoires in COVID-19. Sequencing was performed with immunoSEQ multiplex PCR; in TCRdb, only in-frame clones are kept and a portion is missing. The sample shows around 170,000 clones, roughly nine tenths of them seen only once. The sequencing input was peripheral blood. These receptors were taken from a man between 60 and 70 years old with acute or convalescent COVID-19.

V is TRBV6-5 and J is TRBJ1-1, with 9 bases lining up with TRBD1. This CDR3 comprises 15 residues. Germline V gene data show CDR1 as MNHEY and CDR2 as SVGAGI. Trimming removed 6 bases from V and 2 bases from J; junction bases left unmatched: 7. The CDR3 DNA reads TGTGCCAGCAGATGGGACAGGGACGTTAACACTGAAGCTTTCTTT. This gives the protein CASRWDRDVNTEAFF.

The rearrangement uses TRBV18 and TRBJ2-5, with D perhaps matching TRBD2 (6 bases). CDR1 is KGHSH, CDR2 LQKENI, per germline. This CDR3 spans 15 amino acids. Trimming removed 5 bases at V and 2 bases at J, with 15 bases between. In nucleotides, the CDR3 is TGTGCCAGCTCAGCTCGCTCCGGGGGACAAGAGACCCAGTACTTC. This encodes CASSARSGGQETQYF.

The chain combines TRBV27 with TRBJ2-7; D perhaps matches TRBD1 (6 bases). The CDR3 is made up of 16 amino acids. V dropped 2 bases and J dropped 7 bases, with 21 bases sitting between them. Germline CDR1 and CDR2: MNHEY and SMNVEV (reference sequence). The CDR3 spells CASSLQRPTGLREQYF. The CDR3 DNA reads TGTGCCAGCAGTTTACAACGACCCACAGGGTTGAGGGAGCAGTACTTC.

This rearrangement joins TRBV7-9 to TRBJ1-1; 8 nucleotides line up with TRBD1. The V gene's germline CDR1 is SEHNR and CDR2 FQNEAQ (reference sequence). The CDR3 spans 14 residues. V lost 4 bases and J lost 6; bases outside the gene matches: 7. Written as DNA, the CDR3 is TGTGCCAGCAGCTCCCGGACAGGGATGGCTGAAGCTTTCTTT. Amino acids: CASSSRTGMAEAFF. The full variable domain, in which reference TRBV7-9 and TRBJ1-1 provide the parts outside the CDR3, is DTGVSQNPRHKITKRGQNVTFRCDPISEHNRLYWYRQTLGQGPEFLTYFQNEAQLEKSRLLSDRFSAERPKGSFSTLEIQRTEQGDSAMYLCASSSRTGMAEAFFGQGTRLTVV.

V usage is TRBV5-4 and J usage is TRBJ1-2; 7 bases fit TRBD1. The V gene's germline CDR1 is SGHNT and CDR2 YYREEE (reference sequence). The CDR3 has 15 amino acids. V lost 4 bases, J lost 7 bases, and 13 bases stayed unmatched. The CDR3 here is CASSKGQDVFRGYTF. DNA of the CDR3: TGTGCCAGCAGCAAAGGACAGGATGTTTTTCGTGGCTACACCTTC.

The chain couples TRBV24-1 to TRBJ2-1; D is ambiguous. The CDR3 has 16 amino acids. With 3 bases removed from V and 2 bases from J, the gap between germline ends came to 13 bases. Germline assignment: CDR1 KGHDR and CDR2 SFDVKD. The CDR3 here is CATSDPGDTPYNEQFF. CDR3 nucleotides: TGTGCCACCAGTGATCCTGGAGATACTCCCTACAATGAGCAGTTCTTC.

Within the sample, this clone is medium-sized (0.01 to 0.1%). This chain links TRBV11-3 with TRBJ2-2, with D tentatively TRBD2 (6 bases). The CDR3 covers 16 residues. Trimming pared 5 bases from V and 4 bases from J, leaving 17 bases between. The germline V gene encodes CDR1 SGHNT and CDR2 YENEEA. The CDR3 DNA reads TGTGCCAGCAGCCCCTCCGGAGGGGTGAGCACCGGGGAGCTGTTTTTT. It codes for CASSPSGGVSTGELFF.

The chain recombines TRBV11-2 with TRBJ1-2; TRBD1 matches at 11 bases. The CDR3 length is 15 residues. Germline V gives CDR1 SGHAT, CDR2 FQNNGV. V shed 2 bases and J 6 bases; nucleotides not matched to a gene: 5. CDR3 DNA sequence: TGTGCCAGCAGCTTATTGGGACAGGGGGACAATGGCTACACCTTC. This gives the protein CASSLLGQGDNGYTF.

For the CDR3, the DNA is TGTGCCAGTGCAGGGTTAGGCAATCAGCCCCAGCATTTT. Encoded protein: CASAGLGNQPQHF. This chain connects TRBV19 to TRBJ1-5; a weak D match, TRBD1 (5 bases). The CDR3 extends over 13 amino acids. The germline CDR1 and CDR2 sequences are LNHDA and SQIVND (reference sequence). V was clipped by 8 bases and J by 2 bases, with 10 bases between them.

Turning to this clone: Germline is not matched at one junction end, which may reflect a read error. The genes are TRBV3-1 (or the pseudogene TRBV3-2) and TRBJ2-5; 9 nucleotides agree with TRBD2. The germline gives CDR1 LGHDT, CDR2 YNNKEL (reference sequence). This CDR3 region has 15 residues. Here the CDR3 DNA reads TGTGCCAGCAGTCACTTGAGCGGGGGGCGAGAGGCCCAGTACTTC. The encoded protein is CASSHLSGGREAQYF.

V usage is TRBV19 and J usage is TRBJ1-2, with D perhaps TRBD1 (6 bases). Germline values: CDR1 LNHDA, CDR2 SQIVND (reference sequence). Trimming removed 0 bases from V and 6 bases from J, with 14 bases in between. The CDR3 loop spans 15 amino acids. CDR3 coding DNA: TGTGCCAGTAGTATAGAGGGGACAAGGGCGCATGGCTACACCTTC. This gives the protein CASSIEGTRAHGYTF.

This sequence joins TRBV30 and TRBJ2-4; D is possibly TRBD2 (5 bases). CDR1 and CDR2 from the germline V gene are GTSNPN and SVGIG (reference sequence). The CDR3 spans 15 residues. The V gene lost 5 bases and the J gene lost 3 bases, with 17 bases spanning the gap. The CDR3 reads CAWGSPGWRKNIQYF. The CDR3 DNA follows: TGTGCCTGGGGGTCTCCGGGGTGGCGCAAAAACATTCAGTACTTC.

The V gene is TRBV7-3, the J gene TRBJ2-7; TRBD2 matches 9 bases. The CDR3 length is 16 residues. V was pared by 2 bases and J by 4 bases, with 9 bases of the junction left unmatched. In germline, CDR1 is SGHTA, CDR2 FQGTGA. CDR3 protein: CASSLLGLAGLYEQYF. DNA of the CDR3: TGTGCCAGCAGCTTACTGGGCCTAGCGGGACTTTACGAGCAGTACTTC.

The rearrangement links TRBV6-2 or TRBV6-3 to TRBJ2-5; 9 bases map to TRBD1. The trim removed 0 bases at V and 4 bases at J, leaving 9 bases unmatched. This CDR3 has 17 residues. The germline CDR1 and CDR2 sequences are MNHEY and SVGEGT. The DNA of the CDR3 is TGTGCCAGCAGTTACTCCAGGGACAGGGCGATTGGAGAGACCCAGTACTTC. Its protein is CASSYSRDRAIGETQYF.

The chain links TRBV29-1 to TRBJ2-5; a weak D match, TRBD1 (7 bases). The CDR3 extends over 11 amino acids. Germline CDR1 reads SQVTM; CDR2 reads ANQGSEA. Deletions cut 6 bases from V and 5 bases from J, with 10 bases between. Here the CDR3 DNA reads TGCAGCGTCGGAGGGGGCGAGACCCAGTACTTC. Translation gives CSVGGGETQYF.

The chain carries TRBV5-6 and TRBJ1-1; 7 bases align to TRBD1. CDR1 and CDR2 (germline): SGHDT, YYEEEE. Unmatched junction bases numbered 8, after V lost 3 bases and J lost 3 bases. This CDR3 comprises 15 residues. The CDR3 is CASSWGTGDDTEAFF. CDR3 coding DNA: TGTGCCAGCAGCTGGGGAACAGGGGATGACACTGAAGCTTTCTTT.

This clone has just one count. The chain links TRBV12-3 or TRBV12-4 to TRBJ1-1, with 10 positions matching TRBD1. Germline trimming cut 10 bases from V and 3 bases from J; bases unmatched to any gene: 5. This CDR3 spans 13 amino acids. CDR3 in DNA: TGTGCCATCATGGGGACAGGGGACACTGAAGCTTTCTTT. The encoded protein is CAIMGTGDTEAFF.